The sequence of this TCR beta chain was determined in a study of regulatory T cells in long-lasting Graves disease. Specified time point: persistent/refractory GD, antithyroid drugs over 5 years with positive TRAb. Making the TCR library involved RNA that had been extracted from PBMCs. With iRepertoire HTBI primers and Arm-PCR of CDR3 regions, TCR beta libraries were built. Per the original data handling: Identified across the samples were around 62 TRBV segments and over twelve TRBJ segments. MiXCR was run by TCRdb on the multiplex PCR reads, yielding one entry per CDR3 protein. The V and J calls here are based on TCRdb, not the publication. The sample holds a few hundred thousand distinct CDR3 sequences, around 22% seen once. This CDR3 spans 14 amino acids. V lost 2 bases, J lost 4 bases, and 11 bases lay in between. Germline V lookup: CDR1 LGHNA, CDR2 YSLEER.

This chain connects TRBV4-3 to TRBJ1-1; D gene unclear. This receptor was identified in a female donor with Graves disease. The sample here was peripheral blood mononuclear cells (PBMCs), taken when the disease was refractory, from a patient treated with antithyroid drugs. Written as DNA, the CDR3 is TGCGCCAGCAGCCAAATACACCCGGGCACTGAAGCTTTCTTT. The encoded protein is CASSQIHPGTEAFF.